These 9 T cell receptor beta chains came from one sample sequenced in a study of CD8 T cells in Susac syndrome. About 0.45 to 1 ug RNA was reverse transcribed with random hexamers. TCRdb ran MiXCR on the immunoSEQ multiplex PCR reads and lists one entry per CDR3 protein. The sample has some 300,000 distinct CDR3 sequences, over 75% seen once. Sequencing was done on a sample of CD8+ T cells from PBMCs. These receptors were obtained from a human donor with multiple sclerosis.

The rearrangement joins TRBV4-1 to TRBJ1-1, with D unclear. V was cut by 3 bases and J by 10 bases, with 15 bases left in between. Germline V gene sequence: CDR1 MGHRA, CDR2 YSYEKL. The CDR3 spans 13 residues. The CDR3, as DNA: TGCGCCAGCAGCCATGACGGTTCTTGGGGAGCTTTCTTT. Encoded protein: CASSHDGSWGAFF.

The chain carries TRBV4-2 and TRBJ2-1; 13 bases fit TRBD2. In germline, CDR1 is LGHNA, CDR2 YNFKEQ. This CDR3 region has 15 residues. V lost 4 bases to trimming and J lost 10 bases; unmatched junction nucleotides: 7. The CDR3 sequence: CASSPQTGLAGEQFF. For the CDR3, the DNA is TGTGCCAGCAGCCCCCAGACGGGACTAGCGGGAGAGCAGTTCTTC.

The chain links TRBV30 to TRBJ2-2; weak D call: TRBD2 (5 bases). V was clipped by 3 bases and J by 5 bases, with 22 bases between them. This CDR3 spans 17 amino acids. CDR1 is GTSNPN and CDR2 is SVGIG in the germline V gene (reference sequence). CDR3 in DNA: TGTGCCTGGAGCTCACTCCTTTTCAGTGAGGGTACCGGGGAGCTGTTTTTT. It yields the protein CAWSSLLFSEGTGELFF.

This clonotype occurred a few times. V and J are TRBV7-3 and TRBJ2-7, with D perhaps given as TRBD1 or TRBD2 (6 bases each). Trimming shortened V by 5 bases and J by 0 bases, and 14 bases separated the two germline ends. The CDR3 consists of 15 residues. Germline loops: CDR1 SGHTA, CDR2 FQGTGA. CDR3 amino acids: CASSPQGGSSYEQYF. The CDR3 DNA sequence: TGTGCCAGCAGCCCCCAAGGGGGGAGCTCCTACGAGCAGTACTTC.

The CDR3 nucleotides read TGTGCCAGCAGCCCGACTAGCGGGGGGGCCGATGAGCAGTTCTTC. This translates into CASSPTSGGADEQFF. This sequence joins TRBV3-1 and TRBJ2-1, with 14 bases fitting TRBD2. The CDR3 length is 15 residues. The trim removed 4 bases at V and 8 bases at J, leaving 4 bases unmatched. In germline, CDR1 is LGHDT, CDR2 YNNKEL (reference sequence).

This clonotype was seen just once. CDR3 in DNA: TGTGCCAGCAAAGAGCTAGCGAGCACAGATACGCAGTATTTT. It translates to CASKELASTDTQYF. The chain recombines TRBV27 with TRBJ2-3; D is possibly TRBD2 (6 bases). This CDR3 contains 14 residues. Germline V gives CDR1 MNHEY, CDR2 SMNVEV (reference sequence). V was shortened by 7 bases and J by 0 bases, with 11 bases between the two germline ends.

V and J are TRBV4-1 and TRBJ1-2; 12 bases are a match to TRBD1. Germline CDR1 is MGHRA and CDR2 is YSYEKL. Germline trimming cut 0 bases from V and 6 bases from J; bases unmatched to any gene: 5. This CDR3 is built from 16 residues. The CDR3 spells CASSQDPGTGGDGYTF. The DNA for the CDR3 is TGCGCCAGCAGCCAAGATCCTGGGACAGGGGGCGATGGCTACACCTTC.

V usage is TRBV20-1 and J usage is TRBJ1-1; TRBD1 matches at 10 bases. Per germline, CDR1 DFQATT and CDR2 SNEGSKA (reference sequence). J gave up 4 bases and V 2 bases, and 7 bases lay outside the gene matches. CDR3 length equals 15 residues. This CDR3 reads CSARRGDRGGTEAFF. The DNA for the CDR3 is TGCAGTGCTAGAAGGGGGGACAGGGGAGGCACTGAAGCTTTCTTT.

This clonotype has just one count. The chain couples TRBV7-9 to TRBJ2-5; 9 bases match TRBD1. The CDR3 runs to 17 residues. Germline loops: CDR1 SEHNR, CDR2 FQNEAQ (reference sequence). Trimming cost V 2 bases and J 2 bases; bases outside gene matches: 9. CDR3 in DNA: TGTGCCAGCAGCTTATTGGGACAGGGATCACTTCAAGAGACCCAGTACTTC. Residues: CASSLLGQGSLQETQYF.